The table lists the clone carrying this TCR beta chain with many counts. CDR3 length: 14 residues. CDR1 is MDHEN, CDR2 SYDVKM, per germline. V gave up 2 bases and J gave up 5 bases, with 12 bases separating them. The sample originates from a study of T cells in Graves' hyperthyroidism and ophthalmopathy. RNA transcripts were the template for amplifying TCR beta CDR3 regions. First-round RT-PCR targeting the TCR CDR3 was performed with the HTBI primer set. TCRdb re-derived calls from the multiplex PCR reads in MiXCR, one entry per CDR3 protein. Seen here are hundreds of thousands of distinct CDR3 sequences, under 15% observed once, and the top ten hold 30% to 35%.

V usage is TRBV28 and J usage is TRBJ1-1, with D perhaps matching TRBD1 (5 bases). What was sequenced was blood. This TCR derives from a woman in her 30s with Graves' hyperthyroidism. The CDR3: CASSLQGGLTEAFF. CDR3 nucleotides: TGTGCCAGCAGTTTACAGGGAGGTCTTACTGAAGCTTTCTTT. The entire variable domain, with the rest obtained from reference TRBV28 and TRBJ1-1, is as follows: DVKVTQSSRYLVKRTGEKVFLECVQDMDHENMFWYRQDPGLGLRLIYFSYDVKMKEKGDIPEGYSVSREKKERFSLILESASTNQTSMYLCASSLQGGLTEAFFGQGTRLTVV.